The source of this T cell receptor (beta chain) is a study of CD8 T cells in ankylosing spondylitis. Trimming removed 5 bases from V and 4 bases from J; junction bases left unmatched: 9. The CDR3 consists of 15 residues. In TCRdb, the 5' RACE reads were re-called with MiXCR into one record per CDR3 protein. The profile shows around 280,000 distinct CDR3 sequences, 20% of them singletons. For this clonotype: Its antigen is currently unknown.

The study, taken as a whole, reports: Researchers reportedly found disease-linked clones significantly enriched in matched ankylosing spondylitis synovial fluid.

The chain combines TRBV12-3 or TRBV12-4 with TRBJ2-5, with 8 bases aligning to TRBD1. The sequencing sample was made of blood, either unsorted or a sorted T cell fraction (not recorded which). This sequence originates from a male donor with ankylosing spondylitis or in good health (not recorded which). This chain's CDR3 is CASSASRDRRETQYF. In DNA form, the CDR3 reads TGTGCCAGCAGTGCGTCCCGGGACAGGAGAGAGACCCAGTACTTC.